Listed below are T cell receptor beta chains from one sample, sequenced in a study of CD8+ T cells in alopecia areata. Generated by immunoSEQ multiplex PCR, the TCRdb table keeps only in-frame clones and is missing some. This table has 120,000 to 150,000 clones, approximately 86% appearing once. The specimen comprised CD8+ T cells sorted from blood, sampled at week 4, from a patient treated with tofacitinib. The receptors derive from a human donor with alopecia areata. CDR3s include the opening cysteine and the closing phenylalanine or tryptophan. A D gene is named only where the DNA matches it firmly. Only some rows state a clone size, as once, few, many or a class for expanded clones.

D gene,clone size,V gene,J gene,CDR3 protein,CDR3 DNA
.,once,TRBV2,TRBJ1-5,CASKERGWNSNQPQHF,TGTGCCAGCAAAGAGAGGGGGTGGAATAGCAATCAGCCCCAGCATTTT
.,once,TRBV5-1,TRBJ1-1,CASSPAREAFF,TGCGCCAGCAGCCCCGCCCGGGAAGCTTTCTTT
TRBD2,once,TRBV5-6,TRBJ2-1,CASSPGLAWNEQFF,TGTGCCAGCAGCCCGGGACTAGCCTGGAATGAGCAGTTCTTC
.,few,TRBV30,TRBJ2-3,CAWSVLSDTQYF,TGTGCCTGGAGTGTGCTGTCAGATACGCAGTATTTT
.,.,TRBV25-1,TRBJ2-7,CASSELYGGGQGDEQYF,TGTGCCAGCAGTGAATTGTACGGGGGGGGACAGGGAGACGAGCAGTACTTC
TRBD1,.,TRBV29-1,TRBJ2-1,CSVDAGGYNEQFF,TGCAGCGTTGATGCAGGGGGCTACAATGAGCAGTTCTTC
TRBD2,.,TRBV19,TRBJ2-1,CASSTSATYNEQFF,TGTGCCAGTTCAACTAGCGCTACCTACAATGAGCAGTTCTTC
TRBD2,.,TRBV29-1,TRBJ2-1,CSVTSVLHNEQFF,TGCAGCGTCACTAGCGTTCTCCACAATGAGCAGTTCTTC
.,.,TRBV29-1,TRBJ2-2,CSVDPPGDDAGELFF,TGCAGCGTTGATCCCCCAGGGGATGACGCCGGGGAGCTGTTTTTT
.,.,TRBV29-1,TRBJ2-7,CSFRPRHSYEQYF,TGCAGCTTTCGCCCCAGACATTCCTACGAGCAGTACTTC
.,.,TRBV29-1,TRBJ2-7,CSVEDGEGRNEQYF,TGCAGCGTTGAAGACGGAGAGGGGAGAAACGAGCAGTACTTC
.,.,TRBV30,TRBJ2-1,CAWSVDGVDEQFF,TGTGCCTGGAGTGTGGACGGGGTCGATGAGCAGTTCTTC
TRBD1,.,TRBV5-4,TRBJ1-2,CASSSLTGPYGYTF,TGTGCCAGCAGCTCGTTGACAGGGCCCTATGGCTACACCTTC
TRBD2,.,TRBV7-6,TRBJ2-7,CASSSGLAGGLDSYEQYF,TGTGCCAGCAGCTCGGGACTAGCGGGAGGGCTCGATTCCTACGAGCAGTACTTC
.,.,TRBV6-5,TRBJ2-2,CASRWTETGELFF,TGTGCCAGCAGGTGGACAGAAACCGGGGAGCTGTTTTTT
TRBD1,once,TRBV4-2,TRBJ2-5,CASSARDRVETQYF,TGTGCCAGCAGCGCCCGGGACAGGGTTGAGACCCAGTACTTC
TRBD2,.,TRBV29-1,TRBJ2-5,CSTWTSELAVAQYF,TGCAGCACCTGGACTAGCGAGCTTGCTGTGGCCCAGTACTTC
TRBD2,.,TRBV29-1,TRBJ2-1,CSVESGSRYEQFF,TGCAGCGTTGAAAGCGGGAGTAGGTATGAGCAGTTCTTC
TRBD1,.,TRBV13,TRBJ1-2,CASSSGQAPNYGYTF,TGTGCCAGCAGCTCTGGACAGGCCCCTAACTATGGCTACACCTTC
TRBD1,.,TRBV30,TRBJ2-7,CAWTGTGYSYEQYF,TGTGCCTGGACCGGGACAGGGTACTCCTACGAGCAGTACTTC
.,once,TRBV11-2,TRBJ2-2,CASSLLLRDSFTGELFF,TGTGCCAGCAGCTTGTTATTGCGGGACAGCTTCACCGGGGAGCTGTTTTTT
.,once,TRBV20-1,TRBJ2-7,CSAKIGVEQYF,TGCAGTGCTAAGATCGGCGTCGAGCAGTACTTC
TRBD2,.,TRBV7-9,TRBJ2-3,CASSETSESDTQYF,TGTGCCAGCAGCGAGACTAGCGAGTCAGATACGCAGTATTTT
.,.,TRBV7-9,TRBJ2-3,CASSFFPDRESTDTQYF,TGTGCCAGCAGCTTTTTCCCGGACAGAGAAAGCACAGATACGCAGTATTTT
.,.,TRBV2,TRBJ2-1,CASSTGNNNEQFF,TGTGCCAGCAGTACCGGGAACAACAATGAGCAGTTCTTC